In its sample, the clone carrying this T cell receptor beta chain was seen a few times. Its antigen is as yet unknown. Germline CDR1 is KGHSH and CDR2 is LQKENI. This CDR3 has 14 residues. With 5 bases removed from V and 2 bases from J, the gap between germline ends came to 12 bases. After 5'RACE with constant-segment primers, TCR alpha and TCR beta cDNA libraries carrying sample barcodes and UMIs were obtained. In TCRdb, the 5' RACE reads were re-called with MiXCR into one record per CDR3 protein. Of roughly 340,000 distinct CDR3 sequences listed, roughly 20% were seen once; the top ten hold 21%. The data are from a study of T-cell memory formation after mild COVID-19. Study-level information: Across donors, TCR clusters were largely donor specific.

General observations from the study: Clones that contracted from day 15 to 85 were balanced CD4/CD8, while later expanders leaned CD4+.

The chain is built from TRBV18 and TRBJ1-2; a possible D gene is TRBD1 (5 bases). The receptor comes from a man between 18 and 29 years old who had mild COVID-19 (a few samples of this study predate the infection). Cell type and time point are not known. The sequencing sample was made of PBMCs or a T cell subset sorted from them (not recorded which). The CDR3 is CASSNQGDNYGYTF. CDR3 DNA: TGTGCCAGCTCAAATCAGGGTGACAACTATGGCTACACCTTC.